The sequence of this T cell receptor (beta chain) was determined in a study of T cells in localized non-small cell lung cancer. Germline loops: CDR1 MNHGY, CDR2 SAAAGT. The CDR3 length is 14 residues. Trimming shortened V by 0 bases and J by 3 bases, and 8 bases separated the two germline ends. This clone was detected a few times. Its antigen is undetermined. Notes on the study in general: The study linked higher blood T cell density to longer overall survival. Of the top 100 tumor clones, median approximately 50 were in adjacent lung, approximately 28 among its top 100. Adjacent uninvolved lung had the highest clonality, suggesting focused antigen responses. Analysis by sequencing included only one tumor region, so heterogeneity remains possible.

Libraries were prepared by immunoSEQ multiplex PCR; TCRdb keeps only in-frame clonotypes and omits some of them. The sample carries roughly 3,400 clones, around 21% recorded once. J is TRBJ1-2 and V is TRBV6-8; D might be TRBD1 (5 bases). This TCR was sampled from a woman aged 40-75 years with stage III squamous cell lung carcinoma. The source was lung tumor tissue, collected before any cancer treatment. CDR3 protein: CASSYSTEYYGYTF. The CDR3 DNA reads TGTGCCAGCAGTTACTCGACAGAGTACTATGGCTACACCTTC.